These 20 T cell receptor beta chains came from one sample sequenced in a study of CD8+ T cells in alopecia areata. RNA was isolated and reverse transcribed to cDNA, the sequencing template. Sequencing used immunoSEQ multiplex PCR; TCRdb keeps in-frame clones, though not all of them. The sample carries 250,000 or so clones, roughly two thirds recorded once. This specimen consisted of CD4+ T cells sorted from blood, obtained at week 0. The source is a human donor with alopecia areata.

V and J are TRBV2 and TRBJ1-2; perhaps TRBD1 as D (5 bases). The CDR3 loop spans 13 amino acids. Germline assignment: CDR1 SNHLY and CDR2 FYNNEI. Trimming shortened V by 2 bases and J by 8 bases, and 12 bases separated the two germline ends. The DNA for the CDR3 is TGTGCCAGCAGTGAAACCCTTGGGGGAGGCTACACCTTC. Residues: CASSETLGGGYTF.

The chain uses TRBV4-3 and TRBJ2-6; 7 nucleotides agree with TRBD1. CDR1 is LGHNA and CDR2 is YSLEER in the germline V gene. This CDR3 has 17 amino acids. The junction had 3 bases not matched to a gene; V was cut back by 1 base and J by 0 bases. The CDR3 DNA sequence: TGCGCCAGCAGCCAAGGACAGGGAAGCTCTGGGGCCAACGTCCTGACTTTC. It translates to CASSQGQGSSGANVLTF.

The rearrangement uses TRBV19 and TRBJ2-6; D is possibly TRBD1 (6 bases). The V and J ends lost 7 bases and 2 bases respectively, with 12 bases between them. CDR1 is LNHDA, CDR2 SQIVND, per germline (reference sequence). The CDR3 covers 15 residues. The CDR3 sequence: CASTEQGPGANVLTF. DNA of the CDR3: TGTGCCAGTACCGAACAGGGCCCTGGGGCCAACGTCCTGACTTTC.

The rearrangement joins TRBV5-6 to TRBJ1-1; 8 nucleotides align to TRBD1. CDR1 SGHDT and CDR2 YYEEEE come from the germline V gene. Unmatched junction bases numbered 2, after V lost 0 bases and J lost 1 base. The CDR3 has 15 residues. The CDR3 region is CASSLAGQGNTEAFF. For the CDR3, the DNA is TGTGCCAGCAGCTTGGCCGGACAGGGGAACACTGAAGCTTTCTTT.

The chain carries TRBV18 and TRBJ2-3; 9 bases fit TRBD1. The CDR3 contains 16 residues. The junction had 7 bases not matched to a gene; V was cut back by 4 bases and J by 2 bases. The germline V gene has CDR1 KGHSH and CDR2 LQKENI. CDR3 residues: CASSLLGTGITDTQYF. Here the CDR3 DNA reads TGTGCCAGCTCACTCCTCGGGACAGGGATCACAGATACGCAGTATTTT.

The gene calls are TRBV5-1 and TRBJ2-1; 8 bases are shared with TRBD1. Germline V gene sequence: CDR1 SGHRS, CDR2 YFSETQ. This CDR3 has 16 residues. The V gene end was trimmed by 3 bases and the J gene end by 4 bases; junction bases not matched to a gene: 9. CDR3 coding DNA: TGCGCCAGCAGCTCCCTGGGGCAGGGGGCTTACAATGAGCAGTTCTTC. It codes for CASSSLGQGAYNEQFF. Supplemented by reference TRBV5-1 and TRBJ2-1, the full variable domain reads KAGVTQTPRYLIKTRGQQVTLSCSPISGHRSVSWYQQTPGQGLQFLFEYFSETQRNKGNFPGRFSGRQFSNSRSEMNVSTLELGDSALYLCASSSLGQGAYNEQFFGPGTRLTVL.

This clone has only a few counts. The CDR3 bases are TGCGCCAGCAGCCAGAGGACAGAAAACACCGGGGAGCTGTTTTTT. Translating gives CASSQRTENTGELFF. The chain links TRBV4-1 to TRBJ2-2; TRBD1 is a possible D gene (6 bases). V lost 3 bases and J 2 bases, leaving 10 bases between the germline ends. This CDR3 has 15 amino acids. Germline V gene lookup returns CDR1 MGHRA and CDR2 YSYEKL.

The chain is built from TRBV18 and TRBJ2-7; D gene uncertain. The CDR3 runs 14 residues. The V and J ends lost 6 bases and 5 bases respectively, with 17 bases between them. Germline values: CDR1 KGHSH, CDR2 LQKENI. CDR3 loop: CASSIFGQSHEQYF. CDR3 DNA: TGTGCCAGCTCCATATTCGGGCAGAGCCACGAGCAGTACTTC.

The chain carries TRBV5-4 and TRBJ1-1; 7 nucleotides agree with TRBD1. Per germline, CDR1 SGHNT and CDR2 YYREEE (reference sequence). There are 14 residues in the CDR3. V shed 6 bases, J shed 0 bases, and the junction held 5 bases outside the gene matches. The CDR3 DNA follows: TGTGCCAGCACCAGGACAGGAGTGAACACTGAAGCTTTCTTT. It specifies CASTRTGVNTEAFF.

This clone was found a few times. The chain combines TRBV19 with TRBJ1-6; 10 bases agree with TRBD1. The CDR3 totals 14 residues. With 5 bases clipped from V and 8 bases from J, the junction kept 3 bases outside the gene matches. Germline V gene data show CDR1 as LNHDA and CDR2 as SQIVND (reference sequence). CDR3 in DNA: TGTGCCAGTAGTGCCGGGACAGGGGATTCACCCCTCCACTTT. It translates to CASSAGTGDSPLHF.

J is TRBJ1-3 and V is TRBV30, with TRBD1 matching 8 bases. Losses at the gene ends were 4 bases for V and 4 bases for J; bases not matched to a gene: 9. The germline V gene has CDR1 GTSNPN and CDR2 SVGIG (reference sequence). The CDR3 has 15 amino acids. The CDR3 sequence is CAWTLRTGIGNTIYF. The CDR3 DNA follows: TGTGCCTGGACCCTTCGGACAGGGATCGGAAACACCATATATTTT.

This clone was seen a handful of times. The chain uses TRBV6-6 and TRBJ2-3; D may be TRBD2 (5 bases). V lost 5 bases and J 2 bases, leaving 17 bases between the germline ends. The length of the CDR3 is 16 residues. CDR1 MNHNY and CDR2 SVGAGI come from the germline V gene (reference sequence). The CDR3 spells CASSNLVGSATDTQYF. The CDR3 DNA reads as TGTGCCAGCAGTAACTTGGTGGGTAGCGCCACAGATACGCAGTATTTT.

This sequence joins TRBV30 and TRBJ1-5, with D hard to call. CDR3 size: 12 residues. Per the germline V gene, CDR1 is GTSNPN and CDR2 is SVGIG (reference sequence). The V end was cut by 3 bases, the J end by 7 bases, with 10 bases between. The CDR3 nucleotides read TGTGCCTGGAGCGAGGGATCCCAGCCCCAGCATTTT. Translating gives CAWSEGSQPQHF.

This chain connects TRBV6-6 to TRBJ1-4, with TRBD1 matching over 9 bases. The CDR3 runs to 15 residues. Germline V lookup: CDR1 MNHNY, CDR2 SVGAGI (reference sequence). The J segment lost 5 bases and the V segment lost 5 bases, leaving 6 bases of the junction unmatched. Here the CDR3 reads CASSGSGTGNEKLFF. The CDR3 coding sequence is TGTGCCAGCAGTGGATCCGGGACAGGGAATGAAAAACTGTTTTTT.

This clone was counted once. V gene TRBV2 combines with J gene TRBJ2-7; D may match TRBD1 or TRBD2 (6 bases each). The CDR3 has 12 residues. Germline lookup yields CDR1 SNHLY and CDR2 FYNNEI. The V gene lost 6 bases and the J gene lost 5 bases, with 11 bases spanning the gap. The CDR3 region is CASRARGDEQYF. Written as DNA, the CDR3 is TGTGCCAGCAGGGCGAGGGGGGACGAGCAGTACTTC.

This CDR3 reads CASKTDRGPYEQYF. DNA for the CDR3: TGTGCCAGCAAGACGGACAGGGGTCCCTACGAGCAGTACTTC. The rearrangement uses TRBV2 and TRBJ2-7, with TRBD1 identical over 9 bases. Germline trimming cut 7 bases from V and 2 bases from J; bases unmatched to any gene: 6. The germline V gene encodes CDR1 SNHLY and CDR2 FYNNEI. The CDR3 contains 14 residues.

V gene TRBV29-1 combines with J gene TRBJ1-1; D gene unclear. The CDR3 loop spans 12 amino acids. Germline-derived CDR1 and CDR2 are SQVTM and ANQGSEA. V was shortened by 4 bases and J by 0 bases, with 6 bases between the two germline ends. The CDR3 nucleotides are TGCAGCGTTGTGGTAGTGAACACTGAAGCTTTCTTT. Translating gives CSVVVVNTEAFF.

The chain is built from TRBV30 and TRBJ1-2, with TRBD1 as a possible D gene (5 bases). The CDR3 length is 13 residues. Trimming cost V 3 bases and J 14 bases, with 22 bases left between them. CDR1 is GTSNPN and CDR2 is SVGIG in the germline V gene (reference sequence). CDR3 region: CAWRASGTPGRTF. CDR3 nucleotide sequence: TGTGCCTGGAGAGCCTCCGGGACTCCGGGGCGGACCTTC.

This clone was recorded only once. J is TRBJ2-1 and V is TRBV9; 7 bases line up with TRBD1. Germline V gene data show CDR1 as SGDLS and CDR2 as YYNGEE. Trimming cost V 7 bases and J 0 bases; bases outside gene matches: 10. This CDR3 has 16 amino acids. For the CDR3, the DNA is TGTGCCAGCCGTCCCCCGGGACAGAGCTCCTACAATGAGCAGTTCTTC. It translates to CASRPPGQSSYNEQFF. The whole variable domain, filled in from reference TRBV9 and TRBJ2-1, reads DSGVTQTPKHLITATGQRVTLRCSPRSGDLSVYWYQQSLDQGLQFLIQYYNGEERAKGNILERFSAQQFPDLHSELNLSSLELGDSALYFCASRPPGQSSYNEQFFGPGTRLTVL.

This clone was seen only once. The chain recombines TRBV6-6 with TRBJ1-5; TRBD1 aligns across 8 bases. Germline values: CDR1 MNHNY, CDR2 SVGAGI (reference sequence). This CDR3 is built from 13 residues. V dropped 6 bases and J dropped 6; count of bases not matched to a gene: 4. The CDR3 sequence is CASRYGQGQPQHF. The CDR3 DNA sequence: TGTGCCAGCAGATACGGACAGGGTCAGCCCCAGCATTTT.